The source of this TCR beta chain is a study of shared clonotypes between healthy human individuals. Notes on the study in general: Between several donors, naive CD4 clonotypes were shared at a level of about 5%. Clonotypes which were not shared had lower generation probabilities than clonotypes that all four donors shared.

The naive CD8 subset, CD45RO-negative cells positively selected for CCR7, excluded terminally differentiated effector memory CD45RA+ cells. Concerning this clone: The antigen is not known.

This table comes from immunoSEQ multiplex PCR, and its TCRdb copy is limited to in-frame clones, with some not included. This sample has around 2,000,000 clones, with approximately 94% found just once. The CDR3 is made up of 17 amino acids. The V gene's germline CDR1 is ENHRY and CDR2 SYGVKD. Trimming cost V 3 bases and J 0 bases; bases outside gene matches: 7. This TCR derives from a man aged 18 to 29 in good health. The sample comprised naive CD8+ T cells sorted from blood. The gene calls are TRBV10-3 and TRBJ2-2, with 7 bases aligning to TRBD1. The CDR3 spells CAISDLLQGANTGELFF. CDR3 nucleotide sequence: TGTGCCATCAGTGATTTACTCCAGGGGGCGAACACCGGGGAGCTGTTTTTT.